The present T cell receptor (beta chain) was sequenced within a study of T cells in Graves' hyperthyroidism and ophthalmopathy. Study observations and caveats: Within blood appeared most thyroid clonotypes that had expanded above 0.001. The model made its ophthalmopathy prediction, and onset followed a median around 6.5 months later. Patients with ophthalmopathy were separated from those with stable hyperthyroidism by a 13 V-J model.

The TCR beta CDR3 regions underwent amplification using RNA transcripts as the source. Initially, a first-round RT-PCR of the TCR CDR3 employed the HTBI primer set. From the multiplex PCR reads, TCRdb called clonotypes with MiXCR, one entry per CDR3 protein. The sample lists 490,000 or so distinct CDR3 sequences, 40% to 50% seen once, with 44% in the top ten. Worth noting for this clonotype: Its antigen is undetermined. An end of the junction differs from the germline gene, which may be a read error.

The sequenced sample consisted of peripheral blood or thyroid tissue (not recorded which). The sequence derives from an adult woman with Graves' disease, either hyperthyroidism or ophthalmopathy (not recorded which).

The CDR3 sequence is CAISQRHTEAFF. In DNA form, the CDR3 reads TGTGCCATCAGCCAAAGGCACACTGAAGCTTTCTTT. This chain joins TRBV14 and TRBJ1-1; D is uncertain. The CDR3 runs 12 residues. CDR1 is SGHDN, CDR2 FVKESK, per germline.